This T cell receptor (beta chain) was found in a study of T cell responses to AZD1222 COVID-19 vaccine. General study results and limits: The study found vaccine-associated CD4 TCRs spanning spike, dominant at 160-218 and 743-854.

Profiling relied on immunoSEQ multiplex PCR, and the TCRdb table lists in-frame clones only, not all of them. The sample shows 95,000 to 150,000 clones, roughly nine tenths of them seen only once. Regarding this clone: The target antigen is unknown.

The sample consisted of peripheral blood, taken on day 0 of AZD1222 vaccination. The source is an adult in good health.

CDR3 residues: CASSANPDGTEAFF. DNA for the CDR3: TGTGCCAGCAGTGCCAATCCGGACGGGACTGAAGCTTTCTTT. The chain recombines TRBV6-4 with TRBJ1-1, with D hard to call. From germline, CDR1 is MRHNA and CDR2 SNTAGT. The V end lost 4 bases, the J end lost 5 bases, and 14 bases lay between the germline ends. There are 14 residues in the CDR3.